This T cell receptor beta chain is drawn from a study of Ad26.COV2.S vaccination and SARS-CoV-2 variants. Notes on the study in general: Reportedly, after vaccination the spike-specific CD8+ and CD4+ T cell responses displayed substantial breadth. Total T cell responses, in the TCR breadth and depth analyses, may have been underestimated.

The CDR3 contains 13 residues. The germline V gene encodes CDR1 SGHTA and CDR2 FQGTGA. V lost 5 bases, J lost 9 bases, and 11 bases lay in between. Clones were read by immunoSEQ multiplex PCR, and TCRdb kept only the in-frame ones, dropping some. The sample yields about 350,000 clones, roughly nine tenths seen once. A remark on this clone: Its antigen is not known.

Described treatment: some 20 received Ad26.COV2.S at low or high dose, single or two shots; a few received placebo; per-sample allocation not given. The samples date from day 63 after the first vaccine or placebo injection. The individual, an adult aged 18-55 years, was a donor in Boston. This sequence joins TRBV7-3 and TRBJ1-6; D unresolved. This sequence was found in a person aged 18-60 years who received the Ad26.COV2.S COVID-19 vaccine or a placebo. This sample comprised peripheral blood, obtained in a trial of Ad26.COV2.S vaccine versus placebo. The CDR3: CASSQEGGSPLHF. The CDR3 nucleotides are TGTGCCAGCAGCCAAGAGGGCGGTTCACCCCTCCACTTT. Full variable domain (missing parts from reference TRBV7-3 and TRBJ1-6): GAGVSQTPSNKVTEKGKYVELRCDPISGHTALYWYRQSLGQGPEFLIYFQGTGAADDSGLPNDRFFAVRPEGSVSTLKIQRTERGDSAVYLCASSQEGGSPLHFGNGTRLTVT.